One sample yielded the 2 T cell receptor beta chains listed below, sequenced in a study of metastatic and nonmetastatic thyroid tumors. From the PCR reads, TCRdb re-called clones with MiXCR. In the table there are 10,000 to 15,000 clones, roughly 29% of which are singletons. The entire patient cohort was treatment-naive prior to thyroid surgery. Sequenced input: tumor tissue. The receptors come from a female donor with papillary thyroid cancer or a benign thyroid nodule (not recorded which). Some clones in this sample may be carry-over from other donors' samples.

The table lists this clone with many counts. V gene TRBV7-3 combines with J gene TRBJ2-1, with a weak D call TRBD1 (5 bases). Between the trimmed V and J ends, which lost 5 bases and 7 bases, there was a span of 18 bases. CDR3 length: 15 residues. Germline CDR1 is SGHTA and CDR2 is FQGTGA. CDR3 amino acids: CASSLGQVGRNEQFF. In nucleotides, the CDR3 is TGTGCCAGCAGCCTCGGACAAGTCGGGCGGAATGAGCAGTTCTTC.

Many counts were recorded for this clone. The junction does not match germline at one end; this may be a read error. The chain is built from TRBV6-1 and TRBJ2-3; 8 bases line up with TRBD2. The CDR3 has 14 amino acids. From germline, CDR1 is MNHNS and CDR2 SASEGT. CDR3 DNA: TGTGCCAGCAGTAAAGCGGGGGGCACAGATACGCAGTATTTT. Its protein product is CASSKAGGTDTQYF.